Shown below are 14 T cell receptor beta chains from a single sample sequenced in a study of immune heterogeneity within non-small cell lung tumors (dated by TCRdb to between 2017 and 2018). The TCR template was genomic DNA extracted from bulk tumor tissue, and approximately 630 ng of gDNA was amplified for each sample. During surgery, multiple biopsies were taken from each primary tumor, with sampling sites spaced as far apart as possible within the tumor mass. Patients in the study cohort, which was described as untreated, were newly diagnosed NSCLC cases going through curative surgery. Instrument on record: HiSeq X Ten. The TCR beta CDR3 region was amplified with a multiplex PCR system, in which a first round of 9 to 11 cycles was run using 32 V-gene forward and 13 J-gene reverse primers. TCRdb reprocessing: public reads trimmed at Q25 with fastp, clones called with MiXCR, in-frame beta chains kept. Every entry covers one CDR3 protein and lists the most common genes and DNA from its rows. The sample table holds 10,000 to 15,000 distinct CDR3 sequences, of which 20% to 25% were seen once. Jointly, the top ten make up around 15% of the sample.

The sequencing sample was made of lung tumor tissue. The receptors were sampled from a man aged 50 to 59 with non-small cell lung cancer.

This clonotype was observed at least ten times. The chain employs TRBV12-3 or TRBV12-4 and TRBJ2-1, with TRBD2 matching 12 bases. The CDR3 totals 15 residues. V lost 5 bases, J lost 9 bases, and 8 bases stayed unmatched. CDR3 in DNA: TGTGCCAGCAGTCGGACTAGCGGGATAATCGGTGAGCAGTTCTTC. Its protein product is CASSRTSGIIGEQFF.

This clonotype was counted at least ten times. The rearrangement joins TRBV12-3 or TRBV12-4 to TRBJ2-5, with 9 bases matching TRBD2. The CDR3 consists of 16 residues. V lost 1 base, J lost 5 bases, and 8 bases stayed unmatched. The CDR3: CASSLDGGRAGETQYF. The CDR3 DNA follows: TGTGCCAGCAGTTTAGATGGCGGGAGGGCCGGGGAGACCCAGTACTTC.

The CDR3 loop reads CASTGKGVEQYF. CDR3 sequence (DNA): TGTGCCAGCACAGGGAAAGGGGTCGAGCAGTACTTC. The rearrangement joins TRBV7-9 to TRBJ2-7; D perhaps matches TRBD1 (5 bases). This CDR3 comprises 12 residues. The V and J ends lost 7 bases and 6 bases respectively, with 13 bases between them. Germline CDR1 SEHNR, CDR2 FQNEAQ (reference sequence).

This clonotype was detected ten times or more. The chain links TRBV5-1 to TRBJ1-6; D is unclear. CDR3 length equals 12 residues. V shed 4 bases and J shed 5 bases, with 4 bases lying between them. Germline CDR1 reads SGHRS; CDR2 reads YFSETQ. The CDR3 coding sequence is TGCGCCAGCAGCGACAATAATTCACCCCTCCACTTT. Residues: CASSDNNSPLHF.

Many counts were recorded for this clonotype. The chain has TRBV2 and TRBJ2-1; 9 nucleotides agree with TRBD2. Germline CDR1 SNHLY, CDR2 FYNNEI. With V trimmed by 6 bases and J by 8 bases, 20 bases remained unmatched. The CDR3 runs 18 residues. CDR3 DNA: TGTGCCAGCAGCCACTCGTCTTGGGGCGGGGGGGCGGTCGATGAGCAGTTCTTC. This codes for CASSHSSWGGGAVDEQFF.

This clonotype was seen a few times. A read error may be the cause here, since a much bigger clone is one base away. V and J are TRBV6-1 and TRBJ2-7; no firm D call. Germline V gene data show CDR1 as MNHNS and CDR2 as SASEGT. This CDR3 is built from 13 residues. The CDR3 region has the DNA TGTGTCAGCAGTCAATCACTACGAAGAGAGCAGTACTTC. Translation: CVSSQSLRREQYF.

Concerning this clonotype: Given a much more abundant clone one base away, this may be a read error. The rearrangement links TRBV11-2 to TRBJ2-2, with TRBD2 matching 7 bases. Germline lookup yields CDR1 SGHAT and CDR2 FQNNGV. This CDR3 comprises 16 residues. The CDR3 is CASSLFLGGNTGDLFF. The CDR3 DNA sequence: TGTGCCAGCAGCTTATTTCTCGGGGGGAACACCGGGGATCTGTTTTTT.

This clonotype was counted at least ten times. The chain links TRBV28 to TRBJ1-5; tentatively, D is TRBD1 (5 bases). Per the germline V gene, CDR1 is MDHEN and CDR2 is SYDVKM. Trimming removed 3 bases at V and 6 bases at J, with 27 bases between. This CDR3 is 19 amino acids long. The CDR3 DNA reads TGTGCCAGCAGTTTCCCTCCATCATACTCCGTCGGGGGTACTCAGCCCCAGCATTTT. It specifies CASSFPPSYSVGGTQPQHF.

On this clonotype itself: Germline is not matched at one junction end, which may reflect a read error. CDR3 in amino acids: CPSSSGRDLGGNEQFF. CDR3 coding DNA: TGCCCCAGCAGCTCTGGGCGGGACTTGGGGGGTAATGAGCAGTTCTTC. V gene TRBV5-1 combines with J gene TRBJ2-1; TRBD2 might be the D (6 bases). CDR3 length: 16 amino acids. CDR1 and CDR2 (germline): SGHRS, YFSETQ.

At least ten counts were recorded for this clonotype. The chain carries TRBV6-5 and TRBJ1-5; 7 bases fit TRBD1. CDR3 length equals 13 residues. Looked up from germline, CDR1 is MNHEY and CDR2 is SVGAGI. With V trimmed by 2 bases and J by 6 bases, 1 base remained unmatched. CDR3 DNA sequence: TGTGCCAGCAGTTACGACAGGGCTCAGCCCCAGCATTTT. Protein product: CASSYDRAQPQHF.

A remark on this clonotype: Germline is not matched at one junction end, which may reflect a read error. The chain couples TRBV7-8 to TRBJ2-2, with 9 nucleotides matching TRBD1. Per germline, CDR1 SGHVS and CDR2 FQNEAQ. The length of the CDR3 is 15 residues. In DNA form, the CDR3 reads TGTGCCAGCAGCCCGACAGGGGGAAGTACCGGGGATCTGTTTTTT. Protein product: CASSPTGGSTGDLFF.

This clonotype was counted many times. The chain joins TRBV30 to TRBJ2-1, with D perhaps TRBD1 or TRBD2 (5 bases each). The CDR3 has 13 amino acids. The V gene lost 2 bases and the J gene lost 4 bases, with 9 bases spanning the gap. Germline V lookup: CDR1 GTSNPN, CDR2 SVGIG (reference sequence). CDR3 nucleotide sequence: TGTGCCTGGAGTTCTGAGGGGTACAATGAGCAGTTCTTC. This sequence encodes CAWSSEGYNEQFF.

Judged by abundance, this clonotype is medium-sized. The CDR3 DNA sequence: TGCAGTGCAACGGGACAGGGGGCTTCCTACGAGCAGTACTTC. It specifies CSATGQGASYEQYF. V usage is TRBV20-1 and J usage is TRBJ2-7; 12 positions agree with TRBD1. Trimming at V came to 6 bases and at J to 1 base, leaving 4 bases not matched to a gene. Germline V gene data show CDR1 as DFQATT and CDR2 as SNEGSKA (reference sequence). This CDR3 is 14 amino acids long.

This clonotype is labeled as medium-sized. The chain links TRBV2 to TRBJ1-2, with D unclear. Germline V gene lookup returns CDR1 SNHLY and CDR2 FYNNEI. The CDR3 totals 13 residues. The V and J ends lost 8 bases and 1 base respectively, with 11 bases between them. The CDR3 nucleotides read TGTGCCAGCTCAGCGGAGCTTAACTATGGCTACACCTTC. This sequence encodes CASSAELNYGYTF.